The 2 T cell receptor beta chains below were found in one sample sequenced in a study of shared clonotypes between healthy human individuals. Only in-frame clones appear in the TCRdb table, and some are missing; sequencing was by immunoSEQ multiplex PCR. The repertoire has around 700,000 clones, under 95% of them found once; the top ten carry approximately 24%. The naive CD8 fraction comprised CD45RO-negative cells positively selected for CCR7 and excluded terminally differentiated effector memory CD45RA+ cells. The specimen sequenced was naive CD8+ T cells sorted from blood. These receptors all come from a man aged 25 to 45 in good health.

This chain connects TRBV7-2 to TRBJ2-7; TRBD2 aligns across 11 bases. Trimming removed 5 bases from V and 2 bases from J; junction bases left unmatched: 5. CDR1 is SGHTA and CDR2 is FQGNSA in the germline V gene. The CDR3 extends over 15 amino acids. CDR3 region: CASSHTSGSTYEQYF. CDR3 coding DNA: TGTGCCAGCAGCCACACTAGCGGGAGCACCTACGAGCAGTACTTC.

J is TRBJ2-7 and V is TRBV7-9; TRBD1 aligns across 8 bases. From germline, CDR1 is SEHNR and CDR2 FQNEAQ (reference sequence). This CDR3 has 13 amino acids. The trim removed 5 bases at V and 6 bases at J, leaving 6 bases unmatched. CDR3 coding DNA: TGTGCCAGCAGCCCGACAGGGGAAATCGAGCAGTACTTC. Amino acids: CASSPTGEIEQYF.